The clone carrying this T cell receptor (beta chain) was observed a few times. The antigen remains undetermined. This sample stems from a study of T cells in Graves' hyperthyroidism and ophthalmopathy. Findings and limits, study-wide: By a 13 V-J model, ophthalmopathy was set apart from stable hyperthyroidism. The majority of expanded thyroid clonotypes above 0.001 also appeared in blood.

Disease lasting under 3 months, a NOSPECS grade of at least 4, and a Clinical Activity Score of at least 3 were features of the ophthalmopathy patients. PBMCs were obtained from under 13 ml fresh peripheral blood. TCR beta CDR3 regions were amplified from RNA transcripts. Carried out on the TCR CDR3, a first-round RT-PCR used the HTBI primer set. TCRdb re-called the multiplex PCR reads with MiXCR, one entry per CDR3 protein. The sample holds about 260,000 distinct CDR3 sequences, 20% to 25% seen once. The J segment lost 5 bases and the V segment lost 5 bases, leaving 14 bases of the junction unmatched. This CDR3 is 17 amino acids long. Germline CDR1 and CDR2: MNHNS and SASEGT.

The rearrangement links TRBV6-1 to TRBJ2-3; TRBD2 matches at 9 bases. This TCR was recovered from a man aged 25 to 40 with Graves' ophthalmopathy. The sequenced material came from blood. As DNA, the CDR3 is TGTGCCAGCAGTTCCCCGAGAAGCGGGAGGAGGGTAGATACGCAGTATTTT. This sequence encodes CASSSPRSGRRVDTQYF.